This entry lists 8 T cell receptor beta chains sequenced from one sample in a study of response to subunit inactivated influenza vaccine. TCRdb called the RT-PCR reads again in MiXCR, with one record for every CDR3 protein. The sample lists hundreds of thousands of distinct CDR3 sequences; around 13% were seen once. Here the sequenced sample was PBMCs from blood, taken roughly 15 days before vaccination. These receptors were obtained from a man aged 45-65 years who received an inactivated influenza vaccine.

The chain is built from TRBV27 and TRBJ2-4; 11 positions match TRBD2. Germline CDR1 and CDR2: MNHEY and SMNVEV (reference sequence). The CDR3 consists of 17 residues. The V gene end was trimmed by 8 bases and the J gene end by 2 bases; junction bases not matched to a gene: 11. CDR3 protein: CASATVAGGRTKNIQYF. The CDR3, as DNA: TGTGCCAGCGCAACCGTAGCGGGGGGGAGGACCAAAAACATTCAGTACTTC.

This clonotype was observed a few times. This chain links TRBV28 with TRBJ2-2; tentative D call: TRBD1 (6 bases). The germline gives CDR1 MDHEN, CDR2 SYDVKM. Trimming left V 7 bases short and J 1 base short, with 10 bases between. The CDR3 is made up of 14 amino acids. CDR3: CASIPGQNTGELFF. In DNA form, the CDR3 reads TGTGCCAGCATACCGGGACAGAACACCGGGGAGCTGTTTTTT. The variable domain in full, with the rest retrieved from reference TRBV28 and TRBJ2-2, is DVKVTQSSRYLVKRTGEKVFLECVQDMDHENMFWYRQDPGLGLRLIYFSYDVKMKEKGDIPEGYSVSREKKERFSLILESASTNQTSMYLCASIPGQNTGELFFGEGSRLTVL.

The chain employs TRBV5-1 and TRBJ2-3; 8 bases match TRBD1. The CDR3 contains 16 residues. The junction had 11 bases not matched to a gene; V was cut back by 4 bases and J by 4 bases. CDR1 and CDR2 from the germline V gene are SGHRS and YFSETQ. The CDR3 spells CASSKDHRGKADTQYF. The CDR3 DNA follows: TGCGCCAGCAGCAAGGATCACAGGGGGAAGGCAGATACGCAGTATTTT.

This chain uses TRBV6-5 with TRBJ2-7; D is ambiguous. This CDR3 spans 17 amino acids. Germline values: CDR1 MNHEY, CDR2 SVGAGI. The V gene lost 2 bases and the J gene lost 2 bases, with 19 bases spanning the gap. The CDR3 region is CASSYAPTQIGTYEQYF. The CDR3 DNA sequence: TGTGCCAGCAGTTACGCTCCTACCCAGATCGGCACCTACGAGCAGTACTTC.

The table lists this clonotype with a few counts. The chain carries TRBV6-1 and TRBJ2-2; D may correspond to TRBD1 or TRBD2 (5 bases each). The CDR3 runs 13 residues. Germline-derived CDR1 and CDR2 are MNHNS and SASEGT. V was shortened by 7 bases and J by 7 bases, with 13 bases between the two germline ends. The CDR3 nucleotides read TGTGCCAGCAAGAAGGGGAGTAGCGGGGAGCTGTTTTTT. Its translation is CASKKGSSGELFF.

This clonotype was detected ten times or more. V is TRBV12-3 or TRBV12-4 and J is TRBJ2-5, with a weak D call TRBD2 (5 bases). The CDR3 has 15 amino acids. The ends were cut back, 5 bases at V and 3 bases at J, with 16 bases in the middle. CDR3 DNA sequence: TGTGCCAGCAGTCCGGACTTTTTTCGGGAAGAGACCCAGTACTTC. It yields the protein CASSPDFFREETQYF.

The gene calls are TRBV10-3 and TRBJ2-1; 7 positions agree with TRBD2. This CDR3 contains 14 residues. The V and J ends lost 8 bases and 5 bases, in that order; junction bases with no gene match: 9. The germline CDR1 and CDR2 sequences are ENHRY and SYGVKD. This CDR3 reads CAIVRGLEDNEQFF. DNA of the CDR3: TGTGCCATCGTGCGGGGGTTAGAGGACAATGAGCAGTTCTTC.

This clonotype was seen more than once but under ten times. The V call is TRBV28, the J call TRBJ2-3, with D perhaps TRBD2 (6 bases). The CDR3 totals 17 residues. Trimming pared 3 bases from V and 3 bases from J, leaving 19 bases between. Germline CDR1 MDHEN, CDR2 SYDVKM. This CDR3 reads CASSFSPTLAMTDTQYF. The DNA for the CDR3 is TGTGCCAGCAGTTTCTCGCCCACGCTAGCGATGACAGATACGCAGTATTTT.